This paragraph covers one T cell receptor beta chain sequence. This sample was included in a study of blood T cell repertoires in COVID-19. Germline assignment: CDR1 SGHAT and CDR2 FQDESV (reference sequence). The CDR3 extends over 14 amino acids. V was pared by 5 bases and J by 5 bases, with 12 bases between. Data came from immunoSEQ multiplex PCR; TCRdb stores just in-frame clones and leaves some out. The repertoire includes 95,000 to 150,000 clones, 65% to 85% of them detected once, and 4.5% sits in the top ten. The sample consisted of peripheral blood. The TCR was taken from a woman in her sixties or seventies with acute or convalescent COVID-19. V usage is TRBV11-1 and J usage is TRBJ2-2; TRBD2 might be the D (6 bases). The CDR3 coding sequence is TGTGCCAGCAGCGCGACGGGGAGGACCGGGGAGCTGTTTTTT. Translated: CASSATGRTGELFF.